This record covers a single T cell receptor (beta chain). Its antigen is as yet unknown. The source of the sample is a study of vaccination effects on CD4 cells after COVID-19. Germline V gene lookup returns CDR1 SNHLY and CDR2 FYNNEI. The junction had 5 bases not matched to a gene; V was cut back by 7 bases and J by 2 bases. The CDR3 has 14 residues. Viral peptide pool expansion of antigen-specific CD4+ T cells preceded sequencing in the ViraFEST assay. Following culture for around 9 days, CD4+ T cells were isolated. Vaccine recipients had no previous SARS-CoV-2 infection; their nucleocapsid antibodies were negative. Some clones are missing from TCRdb's copy, which holds only in-frame ones; the method was immunoSEQ multiplex PCR. The sample has roughly 65,000 clones; about 72% are singletons.

The chain recombines TRBV2 with TRBJ2-5; 9 bases are a match to TRBD1. The material sequenced was CD4+ T cells from PBMCs cultured with HCoV-NL63 spike peptides, taken before COVID-19 vaccination. The receptor was derived from a human donor who received a COVID-19 vaccine. CDR3 DNA sequence: TGTGCCAGCACGGGACAGGGTGGGCAAGAGACCCAGTACTTC. Translated: CASTGQGGQETQYF.